One and the same sample provided the 17 T cell receptor beta chains below, sequenced in a study of blood T cell repertoires in COVID-19. Only in-frame clones appear in the TCRdb table, and some are missing; sequencing was by immunoSEQ multiplex PCR. The table includes around 190,000 clones, roughly 89% detected once. The sequenced sample consisted of PBMCs or T cells enriched from blood (not recorded which). The receptors derive from a woman aged 30 to 39 who had been exposed to COVID-19.

V usage is TRBV5-1 and J usage is TRBJ1-3; 10 nucleotides match TRBD1. The ends lost 0 bases at V and 5 bases at J; junction bases unmatched: 5. The CDR3 covers 16 residues. CDR1 is SGHRS and CDR2 is YFSETQ in the germline V gene. The CDR3 here is CASSLDGDRGRNTIYF. The CDR3 DNA is TGCGCCAGCAGCTTGGATGGGGACAGGGGTAGAAACACCATATATTTT.

The chain joins TRBV29-1 to TRBJ2-2; weak D call: TRBD1 (5 bases). The CDR3 is 14 residues long. The V and J ends lost 3 bases and 7 bases respectively, with 15 bases between them. Germline V gene lookup returns CDR1 SQVTM and CDR2 ANQGSEA. The DNA of the CDR3 is TGCAGCGTTGAGGCGAGGCAGGGCGGCGGGGAGCTGTTTTTT. It is translated as CSVEARQGGGELFF.

The genes are TRBV11-2 and TRBJ1-1, with 10 nucleotides matching TRBD1. CDR3 size: 14 residues. The V gene end was trimmed by 8 bases and the J gene end by 11 bases; junction bases not matched to a gene: 14. Per the germline V gene, CDR1 is SGHAT and CDR2 is FQNNGV. CDR3 sequence: CASRPRDRGIVAFF. In DNA form, the CDR3 reads TGTGCCAGCCGACCCCGGGACAGGGGTATAGTGGCTTTCTTT.

The chain is built from TRBV19 and TRBJ1-2, with D perhaps matching TRBD1 (6 bases). The CDR3 covers 14 residues. V dropped 7 bases and J dropped 3 bases, with 15 bases sitting between them. Germline CDR1 and CDR2: LNHDA and SQIVND (reference sequence). The CDR3 loop reads CASKGGDTHYGYTF. The DNA of the CDR3 is TGTGCCAGTAAGGGAGGGGACACCCACTATGGCTACACCTTC.

This clone showed up just a few times. The CDR3 sequence: CASSSTGVEKLFF. CDR3 nucleotide sequence: TGTGCCAGCAGTTCCACAGGGGTTGAAAAACTGTTTTTT. This chain joins TRBV27 and TRBJ1-4; 7 bases match TRBD1. In germline, CDR1 is MNHEY, CDR2 SMNVEV (reference sequence). The CDR3 length is 13 residues. V shed 4 bases, J shed 7 bases, and the junction held 3 bases outside the gene matches.

The V call is TRBV9, the J call TRBJ1-1, with 9 bases lining up with TRBD1. The CDR3 totals 17 residues. V shed 3 bases and J 0 bases; nucleotides not matched to a gene: 9. Germline values: CDR1 SGDLS, CDR2 YYNGEE. The CDR3 reads CASSGQTGGRLNTEAFF. CDR3 sequence (DNA): TGTGCCAGCAGCGGACAAACAGGGGGCAGGTTGAACACTGAAGCTTTCTTT.

The chain is built from TRBV19 and TRBJ2-3, with D perhaps matching TRBD2 (6 bases). Germline V lookup: CDR1 LNHDA, CDR2 SQIVND (reference sequence). V lost 5 bases and J lost 4, with 13 bases in between. The CDR3 totals 14 residues. The CDR3 sequence is CASSWAWEADTQYF. CDR3 DNA sequence: TGTGCCAGTAGTTGGGCCTGGGAGGCAGATACGCAGTATTTT.

The V gene is TRBV23-1, the J gene TRBJ2-5, with a tentative D call TRBD1 (6 bases). TRBV23-1 is designated an ORF whose function remains uncertain. V lost 3 bases to trimming and J lost 3 bases, with 20 bases between them. The CDR3 has 17 residues. Here the CDR3 reads CASSQLTRDTGKETQYF. The DNA of the CDR3 is TGCGCCAGCAGTCAGTTAACTCGGGACACGGGTAAAGAGACCCAGTACTTC.

The genes are TRBV9 and TRBJ2-5, with 9 bases lining up with TRBD2. Germline V gives CDR1 SGDLS, CDR2 YYNGEE. CDR3 length: 16 amino acids. J was trimmed by 4 bases and V by 1 base; bases with no gene match: 8. CDR3 DNA sequence: TGTGCCAGCAGCGTATTGGCGGGGGGGATCGGAGAGACCCAGTACTTC. Translation: CASSVLAGGIGETQYF.

This chain joins TRBV3-1 (or the pseudogene TRBV3-2) and TRBJ2-4; D may be TRBD2 (6 bases). Trimming removed 0 bases at V and 8 bases at J, with 17 bases between. Germline V gives CDR1 LGHDT, CDR2 YNNKEL (reference sequence). This CDR3 spans 16 amino acids. CDR3 nucleotide sequence: TGTGCCAGCAGCCAAGAGCCGGGAGCCCCGTGGGACATTCAGTACTTC. Protein: CASSQEPGAPWDIQYF.

J is TRBJ1-3 and V is TRBV6-5; TRBD1 might be the D (6 bases). V was clipped by 4 bases and J by 0 bases, with 10 bases between them. This CDR3 spans 15 amino acids. The germline V gene has CDR1 MNHEY and CDR2 SVGAGI. CDR3 amino acids: CASSFDRSSGNTIYF. The CDR3, as DNA: TGTGCCAGCAGTTTCGACAGGTCCTCTGGAAACACCATATATTTT.

The V call is TRBV29-1, the J call TRBJ2-2; 11 nucleotides match TRBD1. The trim removed 8 bases at V and 4 bases at J, leaving 12 bases unmatched. The CDR3 is 16 amino acids. Germline-derived CDR1 and CDR2 are SQVTM and ANQGSEA. For the CDR3, the DNA is TGCAGCTCCACGGGGACAGGGGGTACGAGCACCGGGGAGCTGTTTTTT. Its translation: CSSTGTGGTSTGELFF.

This clone was seen many times. V gene TRBV15 combines with J gene TRBJ1-2; possibly TRBD1 for D (5 bases). The CDR3 has 15 residues. Trimming stripped 0 bases from V and 7 bases from J, with 15 bases between. CDR1 and CDR2 (germline): LNHNV, YYDKDF (reference sequence). This CDR3 is CATSRDRVGVGGYTF. CDR3 coding DNA: TGTGCCACCAGCAGAGATAGGGTAGGGGTCGGTGGCTACACCTTC.

This CDR3 is CASSVVGGDREPEAFF. CDR3 DNA sequence: TGTGCCAGCAGCGTAGTGGGCGGGGATCGGGAGCCTGAAGCTTTCTTT. This rearrangement joins TRBV9 to TRBJ1-1, with D unresolved. Trimming took off 0 bases at V and 6 bases at J, with 18 bases between the two ends. CDR1 and CDR2 (germline): SGDLS, YYNGEE. This CDR3 region has 16 residues.

This clone has more than one count but fewer than ten. CDR3 region: CAWSQGSNQPQHF. The CDR3, as DNA: TGTGCCTGGAGTCAGGGTAGCAATCAGCCCCAGCATTTT. The chain recombines TRBV30 with TRBJ1-5, with a weak D call TRBD1 (5 bases). CDR1 and CDR2 (germline): GTSNPN, SVGIG (reference sequence). Trimming removed 2 bases at V and 0 bases at J, with 5 bases between. The CDR3 has 13 amino acids.

The CDR3 DNA follows: TGTGCCAGCAGCTTAGGAGGGGGGGGCCAAGGCTACACCTTC. Amino acid sequence: CASSLGGGGQGYTF. The chain recombines TRBV7-2 with TRBJ1-2, with D possibly matching TRBD1 (6 bases). The V gene lost 1 base and the J gene lost 8 bases, with 14 bases spanning the gap. Germline CDR1 SGHTA, CDR2 FQGNSA. The CDR3 sequence is 14 residues long.

The chain has TRBV24-1 and TRBJ1-1, with no clear D. Trimming left V 3 bases short and J 8 bases short, with 12 bases between. CDR1 and CDR2 (germline): KGHDR, SFDVKD. This CDR3 has 13 residues. For the CDR3, the DNA is TGTGCCACCAGTGATGGGCCAAACGGCGAAGCTTTCTTT. Its translation: CATSDGPNGEAFF.